This TCR beta chain was identified during a study of graft-versus-host responses after intestinal transplantation. Study summary: Anti-thymocyte globulin served as induction for all recipients, who then took tacrolimus and steroids for three to four years.

In this sample, this clone is medium-sized. The sample has other DNA sequences that encode this CDR3 too. CDR1 SGDLS and CDR2 YYNGEE come from the germline V gene. The CDR3 spans 15 residues. V dropped 2 bases and J dropped 1 base, with 12 bases sitting between them. Clones were sequenced by immunoSEQ multiplex PCR, and TCRdb holds only the in-frame ones, with some missing. The table has 7,500 or so clones, 20% to 25% seen once. The chain couples TRBV9 to TRBJ1-1; D ambiguous. The TCR comes from a human patient who was an organ donor for intestinal transplantation. The input for sequencing was alloreactive CD4+ T cells from a mixed lymphocyte reaction culture, taken before transplantation. Documented subset: CFSE-low proliferating T cells sorted from approximately 6-day pre-transplant mixed lymphocyte reaction (GvH or HvG direction). CDR3 residues: CASSVVGSGNTEAFF. The CDR3 region has the DNA TGTGCCAGCAGCGTCGTAGGATCCGGGAACACTGAAGCTTTCTTT.